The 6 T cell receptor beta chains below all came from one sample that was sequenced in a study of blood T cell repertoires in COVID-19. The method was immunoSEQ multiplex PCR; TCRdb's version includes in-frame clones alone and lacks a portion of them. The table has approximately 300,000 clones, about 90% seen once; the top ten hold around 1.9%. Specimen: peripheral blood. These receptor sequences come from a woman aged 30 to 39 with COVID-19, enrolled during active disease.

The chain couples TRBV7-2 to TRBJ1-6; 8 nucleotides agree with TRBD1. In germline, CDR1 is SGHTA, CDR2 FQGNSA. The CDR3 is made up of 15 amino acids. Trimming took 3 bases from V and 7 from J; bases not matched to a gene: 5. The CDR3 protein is CASSFGQGGNSPLHF. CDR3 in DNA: TGTGCCAGCAGCTTTGGACAGGGAGGGAATTCACCCCTCCACTTT.

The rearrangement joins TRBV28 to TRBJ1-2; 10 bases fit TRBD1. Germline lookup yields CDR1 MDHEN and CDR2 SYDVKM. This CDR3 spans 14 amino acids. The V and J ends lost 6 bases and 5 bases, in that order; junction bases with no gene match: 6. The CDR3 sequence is CASSYGQGDYGYTF. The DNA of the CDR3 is TGTGCCAGCAGCTACGGACAGGGGGATTATGGCTACACCTTC.

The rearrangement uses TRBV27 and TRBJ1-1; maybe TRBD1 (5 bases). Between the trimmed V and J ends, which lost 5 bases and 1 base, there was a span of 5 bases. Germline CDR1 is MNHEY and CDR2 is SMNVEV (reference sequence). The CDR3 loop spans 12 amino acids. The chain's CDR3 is CASSTGNTEAFF. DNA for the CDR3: TGTGCCAGCAGTACAGGGAACACTGAAGCTTTCTTT.

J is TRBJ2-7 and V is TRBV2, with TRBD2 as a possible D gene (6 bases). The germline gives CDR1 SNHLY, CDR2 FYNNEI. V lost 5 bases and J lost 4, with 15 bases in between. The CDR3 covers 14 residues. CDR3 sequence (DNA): TGTGCCAGCAGTCGAGGAGGGACTGAGTACGAGCAGTACTTC. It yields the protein CASSRGGTEYEQYF.

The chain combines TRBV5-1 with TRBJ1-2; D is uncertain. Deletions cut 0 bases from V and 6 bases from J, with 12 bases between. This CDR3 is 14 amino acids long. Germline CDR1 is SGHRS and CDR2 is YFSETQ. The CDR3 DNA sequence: TGCGCCAGCAGCTTGGACGGGGTTAGGGATGGCTACACCTTC. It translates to CASSLDGVRDGYTF.

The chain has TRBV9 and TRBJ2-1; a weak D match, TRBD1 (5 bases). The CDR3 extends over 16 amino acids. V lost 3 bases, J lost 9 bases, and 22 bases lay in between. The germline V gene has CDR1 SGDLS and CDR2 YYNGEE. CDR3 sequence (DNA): TGTGCCAGCAGCGCCCGCTCGTGGGGCCCCCGAGGTGAGCAGTTCTTC. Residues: CASSARSWGPRGEQFF.